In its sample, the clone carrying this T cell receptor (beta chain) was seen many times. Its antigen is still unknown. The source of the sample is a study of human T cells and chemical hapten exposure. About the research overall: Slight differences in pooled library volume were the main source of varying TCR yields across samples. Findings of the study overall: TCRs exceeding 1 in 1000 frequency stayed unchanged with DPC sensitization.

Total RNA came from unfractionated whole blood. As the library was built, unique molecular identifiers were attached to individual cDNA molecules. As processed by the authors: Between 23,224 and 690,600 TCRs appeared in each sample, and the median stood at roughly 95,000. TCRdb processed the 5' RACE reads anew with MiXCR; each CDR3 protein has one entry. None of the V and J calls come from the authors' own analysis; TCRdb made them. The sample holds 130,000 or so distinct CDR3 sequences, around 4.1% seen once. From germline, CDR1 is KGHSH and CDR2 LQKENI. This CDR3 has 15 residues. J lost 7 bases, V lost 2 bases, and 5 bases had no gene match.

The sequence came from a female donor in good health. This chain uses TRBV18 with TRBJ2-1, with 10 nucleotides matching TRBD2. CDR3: CASSPRPSGGNEQFF. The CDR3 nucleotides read TGTGCCAGCTCACCAAGGCCTAGCGGGGGTAATGAGCAGTTCTTC. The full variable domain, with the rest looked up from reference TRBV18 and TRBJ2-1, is NAGVMQNPRHLVRRRGQEARLRCSPMKGHSHVYWYRQLPEEGLKFMVYLQKENIIDESGMPKERFSAEFPKEGPSILRIQQVVRGDSAAYFCASSPRPSGGNEQFFGPGTRLTVL.